The 18 T cell receptor beta chains below come from one sample, sequenced in a study of blood T cell repertoires in COVID-19. Method: immunoSEQ multiplex PCR; TCRdb's copy keeps in-frame clones and lacks some. The sample yields about 230,000 clones, around 84% seen once. The sequencing input was peripheral blood. Receptor source: a man in his fifties or sixties with COVID-19, enrolled during active disease.

The J gene is TRBJ2-1, the V gene TRBV11-3, with D perhaps TRBD2 (6 bases). Trimming took 0 bases from V and 8 from J, leaving 8 bases between them. In germline, CDR1 is SGHNT, CDR2 YENEEA. CDR3 length equals 13 residues. The CDR3 reads CASSLEGGDEQFF. In DNA form, the CDR3 reads TGTGCCAGCAGCTTAGAGGGAGGTGATGAGCAGTTCTTC.

This chain links TRBV7-8 with TRBJ1-5; 7 positions agree with TRBD1. The germline gives CDR1 SGHVS, CDR2 FQNEAQ. Trimming at V came to 0 bases and at J to 0 bases, leaving 8 bases not matched to a gene. The CDR3 is 18 amino acids. The CDR3 coding sequence is TGTGCCAGCAGCTTAGCGCTTCGACAGGGCGATAGCAATCAGCCCCAGCATTTT. It translates to CASSLALRQGDSNQPQHF.

This clone was seen only a few times. V and J are TRBV5-4 and TRBJ1-6; no definite D call. The CDR3 is 12 residues long. V was pared by 0 bases and J by 8 bases, with 3 bases between. CDR1 SGHNT and CDR2 YYREEE come from the germline V gene (reference sequence). CDR3 loop: CASSLVDSPLHF. The DNA of the CDR3 is TGTGCCAGCAGCTTGGTCGATTCACCCCTCCACTTT. The variable domain in full, with the rest retrieved from reference TRBV5-4 and TRBJ1-6, is ETGVTQSPTHLIKTRGQQVTLRCSSQSGHNTVSWYQQALGQGPQFIFQYYREEENGRGNFPPRFSGLQFPNYSSELNVNALELDDSALYLCASSLVDSPLHFGNGTRLTVT.

The chain employs TRBV3-1 (or the pseudogene TRBV3-2) and TRBJ1-3; 7 bases match TRBD1. The CDR3 is made up of 15 amino acids. Germline V gene sequence: CDR1 LGHDT, CDR2 YNNKEL (reference sequence). J gave up 0 bases and V 4 bases, and 3 bases lay outside the gene matches. As DNA, the CDR3 is TGTGCCAGCAGCCTCTGGGACAGCTCTGGAAACACCATATATTTT. Protein: CASSLWDSSGNTIYF.

V and J are TRBV6-1 and TRBJ2-7, with D perhaps TRBD1 (6 bases). CDR3 length equals 16 residues. From germline, CDR1 is MNHNS and CDR2 SASEGT. Trimming pared 4 bases from V and 4 bases from J, leaving 20 bases between. This chain's CDR3 is CASSAYFDGTRYEQYF. Here the CDR3 DNA reads TGTGCCAGCAGTGCATACTTCGACGGGACAAGATACGAGCAGTACTTC.

V gene TRBV5-1 combines with J gene TRBJ2-3, with TRBD2 matching over 9 bases. The V and J ends lost 6 bases and 5 bases, in that order; junction bases with no gene match: 7. The CDR3 runs to 14 residues. Germline-derived CDR1 and CDR2 are SGHRS and YFSETQ. CDR3 protein: CASMKREVGDTQYF. CDR3 in DNA: TGCGCCAGCATGAAGCGGGAGGTAGGAGATACGCAGTATTTT.

The V and J genes are TRBV3-1 (or the pseudogene TRBV3-2) and TRBJ2-2, with 9 nucleotides matching TRBD2. The CDR3 consists of 14 residues. After removal of 4 bases from V and 8 bases from J, the junction contained 5 bases not matched to a gene. The germline V gene has CDR1 LGHDT and CDR2 YNNKEL (reference sequence). The CDR3 protein is CASSRSGRSGELFF. The CDR3 DNA reads as TGTGCCAGCAGCCGGAGCGGGAGGTCTGGGGAGCTGTTTTTT.

This clone showed up just once. This rearrangement joins TRBV25-1 to TRBJ2-5, with 9 bases fitting TRBD1. The CDR3 contains 14 residues. With V trimmed by 3 bases and J by 5 bases, 4 bases remained unmatched. Germline loops: CDR1 MGHDK, CDR2 SYGVNS. The CDR3 DNA reads as TGTGCCAGCAGTGACACAGGGGGCGGTGAGACCCAGTACTTC. This translates into CASSDTGGGETQYF.

V gene TRBV3-1 (or the pseudogene TRBV3-2) combines with J gene TRBJ2-1; D possibly corresponds to TRBD1 (6 bases). Germline V gene sequence: CDR1 LGHDT, CDR2 YNNKEL (reference sequence). V was trimmed by 7 bases and J by 9 bases, leaving 10 bases between them. The CDR3 totals 11 residues. The CDR3 reads CASNGGGEQFF. The CDR3 DNA follows: TGTGCCAGCAATGGGGGCGGTGAGCAGTTCTTC.

The genes are TRBV5-4 and TRBJ1-1; weak D call: TRBD1 (6 bases). Germline V gene lookup returns CDR1 SGHNT and CDR2 YYREEE (reference sequence). This CDR3 is 16 amino acids long. Trimming left V 0 bases short and J 3 bases short, with 15 bases between. Here the CDR3 reads CASSLALRGVDTEAFF. Written as DNA, the CDR3 is TGTGCCAGCAGCTTGGCCCTCAGGGGCGTTGACACTGAAGCTTTCTTT.

The chain couples TRBV4-3 to TRBJ1-1; D uncertain. From germline, CDR1 is LGHNA and CDR2 YSLEER. Trimming took 1 base from V and 5 from J, leaving 11 bases between them. The CDR3 totals 14 residues. The chain's CDR3 is CASSQVASATEAFF. CDR3 in DNA: TGCGCCAGCAGCCAAGTGGCAAGCGCAACTGAAGCTTTCTTT.

The rearrangement uses TRBV7-9 and TRBJ2-1; tentatively, D is TRBD2 (5 bases). V was pared by 4 bases and J by 10 bases, with 11 bases between. Germline V gives CDR1 SEHNR, CDR2 FQNEAQ (reference sequence). This CDR3 is 12 amino acids long. DNA of the CDR3: TGTGCCAGCAGCTCGGGGTATATGGAGCAGTTCTTC. Amino acids: CASSSGYMEQFF.

This chain links TRBV5-4 with TRBJ1-2, with a weak D call TRBD1 (5 bases). Deletions cut 4 bases from V and 3 bases from J, with 16 bases between. The CDR3 consists of 15 residues. From germline, CDR1 is SGHNT and CDR2 YYREEE (reference sequence). CDR3 sequence reads: CASSATEEGDYGYTF. Written as DNA, the CDR3 is TGTGCCAGCAGCGCTACCGAGGAAGGGGACTATGGCTACACCTTC.

This clone was observed a few times. V is TRBV9 and J is TRBJ1-2, with D perhaps matching TRBD1 (6 bases). V shed 4 bases and J shed 4 bases, with 14 bases lying between them. The germline V gene has CDR1 SGDLS and CDR2 YYNGEE. CDR3 length equals 14 residues. The CDR3 loop is CASSIGQGTYGYTF. CDR3 sequence (DNA): TGTGCCAGCAGCATCGGGCAGGGGACCTATGGCTACACCTTC.

The chain couples TRBV7-9 to TRBJ2-7, with 12 bases fitting TRBD1. Germline CDR1 and CDR2: SEHNR and FQNEAQ (reference sequence). The CDR3 spans 19 residues. V was clipped by 6 bases and J by 4 bases; unmatched bases: 19. The CDR3 nucleotides read TGTGCCAGCAGTCAGACCCCTGGGACAGGGGGCCTAAAAGCTTACGAGCAGTACTTC. Translation gives CASSQTPGTGGLKAYEQYF.

This clone was counted once. V is TRBV7-9 and J is TRBJ2-1; D gene uncertain. The germline CDR1 and CDR2 sequences are SEHNR and FQNEAQ (reference sequence). Trimming took 2 bases from V and 6 from J, leaving 14 bases between them. The CDR3 is made up of 15 amino acids. In DNA, the CDR3 is TGTGCCAGCAGCTTAACGGCCCCCCGAGGCAATGAGCAGTTCTTC. Protein sequence: CASSLTAPRGNEQFF.

V gene TRBV11-2 combines with J gene TRBJ1-1; D might be TRBD1 (6 bases). The germline gives CDR1 SGHAT, CDR2 FQNNGV. With 2 bases removed from V and 8 bases from J, the gap between germline ends came to 9 bases. The CDR3 has 12 amino acids. This CDR3 reads CASSLTGFEAFF. The CDR3, as DNA: TGTGCCAGCAGCTTAACAGGGTTCGAAGCTTTCTTT.

V and J are TRBV11-2 and TRBJ2-7; D is perhaps TRBD2 (5 bases). Germline V CDR1 and CDR2: SGHAT, FQNNGV. The CDR3 covers 14 residues. Trimming left V 4 bases short and J 0 bases short, with 10 bases between. The CDR3 spells CASSYRTLSYEQYF. In DNA form, the CDR3 reads TGTGCCAGCAGCTATAGGACTCTCTCCTACGAGCAGTACTTC.